Below, 18 T cell receptor beta chains from the same sample are listed, as sequenced in a study of shared clonotypes between healthy human individuals. Data came from immunoSEQ multiplex PCR; TCRdb stores just in-frame clones and leaves some out. The repertoire consists of 1,500,000 or so clones, with more than 95% occurring once and the leading ten covering roughly 1.2%. The sequenced material came from naive CD4+ T cells sorted from blood. Subset given: CD45RA+ positively selected. These receptors were obtained from a man in his thirties or forties in good health.

This clone showed up just once. The chain uses TRBV5-8 and TRBJ1-5; D is undetermined. V was clipped by 0 bases and J by 9 bases, with 13 bases between them. The length of the CDR3 is 14 residues. Germline V gives CDR1 SGHTS, CDR2 YDEGEE. This chain's CDR3 is CASSLEIRLLPQHF. The CDR3, as DNA: TGTGCCAGCAGCTTGGAAATCCGACTGTTGCCCCAGCATTTT.

The chain carries TRBV6-5 and TRBJ2-7; D may be TRBD2 (6 bases). This CDR3 has 15 amino acids. V lost 8 bases and J lost 0, with 17 bases in between. The germline CDR1 and CDR2 sequences are MNHEY and SVGAGI. DNA of the CDR3: TGTGCCAGCGTCCCGTGCGGGATACGCTCCTACGAGCAGTACTTC. Its protein product is CASVPCGIRSYEQYF.

This clone has just one count. Compared with germline, one end of the junction differs, possibly owing to a read error. At the DNA level, this CDR3 is encoded by other sequences in the same sample as well. For the CDR3, the DNA is TGTGCTAGCAGCTTAGTGTACACCGGGGAGCTGTTTTTT. Translated: CASSLVYTGELFF. The chain uses TRBV7-7 and TRBJ2-2; D ambiguous. The CDR3 covers 13 residues. Germline V gives CDR1 SSHAT, CDR2 FNYEAQ (reference sequence).

This sequence joins TRBV28 and TRBJ2-7, with D possibly TRBD2 on 6 matching bases. The V end lost 4 bases, the J end lost 1 base, and 20 bases lay between the germline ends. The germline gives CDR1 MDHEN, CDR2 SYDVKM. The CDR3 sequence is 17 residues long. CDR3 protein: CASSSPLGGHPSYEQYF. CDR3 bases: TGTGCCAGCAGTTCTCCACTCGGAGGGCACCCTTCCTACGAGCAGTACTTC. Supplemented by reference TRBV28 and TRBJ2-7, the full variable domain reads DVKVTQSSRYLVKRTGEKVFLECVQDMDHENMFWYRQDPGLGLRLIYFSYDVKMKEKGDIPEGYSVSREKKERFSLILESASTNQTSMYLCASSSPLGGHPSYEQYFGPGTRLTVT.

The chain links TRBV9 to TRBJ2-5, with D possibly being TRBD1 (5 bases). Trimming stripped 4 bases from V and 3 bases from J, with 16 bases between. Germline assignment: CDR1 SGDLS and CDR2 YYNGEE. The CDR3 length is 15 residues. CDR3 protein: CASSPTVGAEETQYF. The CDR3 DNA is TGTGCCAGCAGCCCGACCGTAGGGGCGGAAGAGACCCAGTACTTC.

The chain couples TRBV10-3 to TRBJ2-2; the D gene is possibly TRBD2 (5 bases). Trimming pared 8 bases from V and 4 bases from J, leaving 11 bases between. The CDR3 contains 13 residues. Germline loops: CDR1 ENHRY, CDR2 SYGVKD. The CDR3 bases are TGTGCCATCGGTGGACTCTTCACCGGGGAGCTGTTTTTT. Protein sequence: CAIGGLFTGELFF.

The chain recombines TRBV19 with TRBJ1-1, with 8 bases fitting TRBD1. J lost 4 bases, V lost 0 bases, and 4 bases had no gene match. The CDR3 consists of 15 residues. Per germline, CDR1 LNHDA and CDR2 SQIVND (reference sequence). As DNA, the CDR3 is TGTGCCAGTAGTATAGATCGGACAGGGCGCACTGAAGCTTTCTTT. Amino acids: CASSIDRTGRTEAFF. The full variable domain, completed using reference TRBV19 and TRBJ1-1, is DGGITQSPKYLFRKEGQNVTLSCEQNLNHDAMYWYRQDPGQGLRLIYYSQIVNDFQKGDIAEGYSVSREKKESFPLTVTSAQKNPTAFYLCASSIDRTGRTEAFFGQGTRLTVV.

V is TRBV7-9 and J is TRBJ2-3; 8 nucleotides align to TRBD2. This CDR3 has 13 amino acids. V lost 8 bases, J lost 2 bases, and 3 bases stayed unmatched. Germline lookup yields CDR1 SEHNR and CDR2 FQNEAQ (reference sequence). Here the CDR3 reads CASRGGNTDTQYF. As DNA, the CDR3 is TGTGCCAGCCGGGGGGGTAACACAGATACGCAGTATTTT.

The chain links TRBV28 to TRBJ2-1, with TRBD2 matching over 11 bases. The CDR3 sequence is 14 residues long. The trim removed 4 bases at V and 13 bases at J, leaving 9 bases unmatched. Germline loops: CDR1 MDHEN, CDR2 SYDVKM. The CDR3 DNA sequence: TGTGCCAGCAGTTCCGTCCCGACTAGCGGGATTCAGTTCTTC. Translated, it gives CASSSVPTSGIQFF. Filled out from reference TRBV28 and TRBJ2-1, the complete variable domain reads DVKVTQSSRYLVKRTGEKVFLECVQDMDHENMFWYRQDPGLGLRLIYFSYDVKMKEKGDIPEGYSVSREKKERFSLILESASTNQTSMYLCASSSVPTSGIQFFGPGTRLTVL.

The genes are TRBV11-2 and TRBJ2-1; the D call may be TRBD1 or TRBD2 (5 bases each). CDR1 is SGHAT and CDR2 is FQNNGV in the germline V gene. V was shortened by 2 bases and J by 2 bases, with 10 bases between the two germline ends. This CDR3 comprises 15 residues. The CDR3, as DNA: TGTGCCAGCAGCTTATCCCTGGGGGCCTACAATGAGCAGTTCTTC. Its protein is CASSLSLGAYNEQFF.

Of note for this clone: This CDR3 is also generated by other DNA sequences in the sample. The V call is TRBV9, the J call TRBJ2-7; 11 bases are shared with TRBD2. The CDR3 runs to 14 residues. J gave up 4 bases and V 4 bases, and 4 bases lay outside the gene matches. The germline V gene encodes CDR1 SGDLS and CDR2 YYNGEE. The CDR3 sequence is CASSTGTSGYEQYF. In DNA, the CDR3 is TGTGCCAGCAGCACCGGGACTAGCGGTTACGAGCAGTACTTC.

CDR3 loop: CASSVSGTETYEQYF. The CDR3 DNA reads as TGTGCCAGCAGCGTTTCCGGGACAGAGACCTACGAGCAGTACTTC. The V and J genes are TRBV9 and TRBJ2-7; 7 bases match TRBD1. J gave up 2 bases and V 2 bases, and 7 bases lay outside the gene matches. Germline V gene lookup returns CDR1 SGDLS and CDR2 YYNGEE. This CDR3 comprises 15 residues.

J is TRBJ2-7 and V is TRBV28; D remains unclear. Germline V gives CDR1 MDHEN, CDR2 SYDVKM. The length of the CDR3 is 14 residues. V was shortened by 2 bases and J by 5 bases, with 13 bases between the two germline ends. CDR3 residues: CASSLQVTSHEQYF. CDR3 coding DNA: TGTGCCAGCAGTTTACAGGTAACTTCCCACGAGCAGTACTTC.

The chain uses TRBV2 and TRBJ2-7; 7 bases match TRBD2. V was pared by 6 bases and J by 7 bases, with 12 bases of the junction left unmatched. CDR1 is SNHLY, CDR2 FYNNEI, per germline. The CDR3 consists of 14 residues. The CDR3 bases are TGTGCCAGCAGGCCGACTAGCCCCCTTGGGGAGCAGTACTTC. Translation gives CASRPTSPLGEQYF.

The chain joins TRBV5-5 to TRBJ2-1; the D is unclear. The V and J ends lost 1 base and 0 bases respectively, with 11 bases between them. This CDR3 contains 16 residues. Germline V gene data show CDR1 as SGHKS and CDR2 as YYEKEE (reference sequence). The CDR3 reads CASSLILQSSYNEQFF. DNA for the CDR3: TGTGCCAGCAGCTTGATACTTCAGAGCTCCTACAATGAGCAGTTCTTC.

The chain carries TRBV7-8 and TRBJ1-5; D uncertain. CDR3 length: 16 residues. Trimming left V 7 bases short and J 0 bases short, with 16 bases between. Looked up from germline, CDR1 is SGHVS and CDR2 is FQNEAQ. The CDR3 loop is CASTLSDLNSNQPQHF. CDR3 coding DNA: TGTGCCAGCACCCTTTCAGATCTAAATAGCAATCAGCCCCAGCATTTT.

The chain uses TRBV7-8 and TRBJ2-3; 13 bases line up with TRBD2. The CDR3 loop spans 19 amino acids. The junction had 11 bases not matched to a gene; V was cut back by 4 bases and J by 1 base. Germline V lookup: CDR1 SGHVS, CDR2 FQNEAQ. In DNA form, the CDR3 reads TGTGCCAGCAGCTCCCCCACTAGCGGGAGGGCCGTCGGCACAGATACGCAGTATTTT. Translation gives CASSSPTSGRAVGTDTQYF. Supplemented by reference TRBV7-8 and TRBJ2-3, the full variable domain reads GAGVSQSPRYKVAKRGQDVALRCDPISGHVSLFWYQQALGQGPEFLTYFQNEAQLDKSGLPSDRFFAERPEGSVSTLKIQRTQQEDSAVYLCASSSPTSGRAVGTDTQYFGPGTRLTVL.

This clone occurred once. This chain connects TRBV28 to TRBJ1-2; D not certain. The CDR3 totals 12 residues. The V gene's germline CDR1 is MDHEN and CDR2 SYDVKM. V was trimmed by 2 bases and J by 4 bases, leaving 5 bases between them. The CDR3 here is CASSLNAYGYTF. In DNA, the CDR3 is TGTGCCAGCAGTTTAAACGCCTATGGCTACACCTTC.